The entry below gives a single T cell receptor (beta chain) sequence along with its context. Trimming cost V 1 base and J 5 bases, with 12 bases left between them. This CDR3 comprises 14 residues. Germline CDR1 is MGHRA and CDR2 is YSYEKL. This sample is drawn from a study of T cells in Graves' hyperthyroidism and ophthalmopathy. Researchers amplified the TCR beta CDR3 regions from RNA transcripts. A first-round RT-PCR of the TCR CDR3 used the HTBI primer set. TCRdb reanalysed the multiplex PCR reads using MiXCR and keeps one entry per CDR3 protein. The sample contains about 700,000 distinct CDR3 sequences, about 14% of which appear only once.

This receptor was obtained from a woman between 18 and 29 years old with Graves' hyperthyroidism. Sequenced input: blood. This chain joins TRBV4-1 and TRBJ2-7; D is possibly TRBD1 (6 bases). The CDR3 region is CASSQVYRDNEQYF. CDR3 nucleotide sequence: TGCGCCAGCAGCCAAGTGTACAGGGACAACGAGCAGTACTTC.